One sample yielded the 28 T cell receptor beta chains listed below, sequenced in a study of tumor-infiltrating lymphocytes in primary liver carcinoma. The investigators made TCR beta cDNA from approximately 0.5 ug total RNA, using a constant-region primer. Employing slightly modified ARM-PCR, three nested multiplex PCR rounds were run, and these gave rise to the TCR beta libraries. A C-beta reverse primer and TRBV1-TRBV30 forward primers served in each of the first two PCR rounds, at around 10 cycles apiece. A single record per CDR3 protein comes from TCRdb applying MiXCR to the multiplex PCR reads. The repertoire holds about 310,000 distinct CDR3 sequences, with roughly 60% as singletons. Germline DNA was also extracted, and blood RNA derived from unsorted whole blood. Sequenced material: peripheral blood. These receptors were collected from a woman under 40 with primary liver carcinoma and hepatitis B virus infection.

The genes are TRBV4-1 and TRBJ2-3, with D tentatively TRBD2 (5 bases). This CDR3 is 16 amino acids long. The V and J ends lost 0 bases and 4 bases respectively, with 14 bases between them. Germline V gene lookup returns CDR1 MGHRA and CDR2 YSYEKL. CDR3 sequence reads: CASSQDMRDRSDTQYF. Written as DNA, the CDR3 is TGCGCCAGCAGCCAAGATATGAGGGATCGATCAGATACGCAGTATTTT.

Regarding this clonotype: Compared with germline, one end of the junction differs, possibly owing to a read error. The rearrangement joins TRBV12-3 or TRBV12-4 to TRBJ1-1; 7 bases agree with TRBD1. The CDR3 contains 15 residues. CDR3 sequence reads: CASSYRQGLNTEASF. CDR3 in DNA: TGTGCCAGCAGCTACCGACAGGGTTTGAACACTGAAGCTTCCTTT.

A few counts support this clonotype. V gene TRBV4-1 combines with J gene TRBJ1-4; tentatively, D is TRBD1 (6 bases). V shed 3 bases and J shed 9 bases, with 20 bases lying between them. This CDR3 spans 16 amino acids. Germline V lookup: CDR1 MGHRA, CDR2 YSYEKL. The CDR3 protein is CASSQGDNAGGKKLFF. CDR3 DNA: TGCGCCAGCAGCCAGGGGGACAACGCCGGCGGAAAAAAACTGTTTTTT.

This clonotype appeared a single time. This may come from a read error, since a much larger clone is one base off. The final CDR3 position lacks the conserved phenylalanine or tryptophan, pointing to a likely read error. The rearrangement joins TRBV6-5 to TRBJ2-7; 11 bases line up with TRBD1. This CDR3 spans 14 amino acids. With V trimmed by 5 bases and J by 6 bases, 6 bases remained unmatched. Germline CDR1 is MNHEY and CDR2 is SVGAGI. CDR3 loop: CASSTPGQGGEQYL. In DNA form, the CDR3 reads TGTGCCAGCAGTACCCCGGGACAGGGGGGCGAGCAGTACTTA.

This clonotype was observed a few times. The chain links TRBV5-4 to TRBJ1-4, with 8 positions matching TRBD1. CDR1 SGHNT and CDR2 YYREEE come from the germline V gene (reference sequence). This CDR3 comprises 15 residues. V lost 4 bases and J lost 0; bases outside the gene matches: 2. The CDR3 DNA reads TGTGCCAGCAGCCTGGACAGGGCAACTAATGAAAAACTGTTTTTT. Amino acids: CASSLDRATNEKLFF.

Points on this clonotype: The junction departs from germline at one end; a sequencing error may be responsible. The rearrangement uses TRBV28 and TRBJ2-4, with D possibly being TRBD1 (7 bases). The germline gives CDR1 MDHEN, CDR2 SYDVKM. CDR3 length: 15 amino acids. The CDR3 here is CASSWGGQVKNTQYF. The CDR3 DNA reads as TGTGCCAGCAGTTGGGGAGGACAGGTGAAAAACACTCAGTACTTC. Combining the CDR3 with reference TRBV28 and TRBJ2-4 gives the whole variable domain DVKVTQSSRYLVKRTGEKVFLECVQDMDHENMFWYRQDPGLGLRLIYFSYDVKMKEKGDIPEGYSVSREKKERFSLILESASTNQTSMYLCASSWGGQVKNTQYFGAGTRLSVL.

This clonotype has more than one count but fewer than ten. The J gene is TRBJ2-7, the V gene TRBV7-9; 11 positions agree with TRBD2. The trim removed 5 bases at V and 5 bases at J, leaving 14 bases unmatched. The CDR3 consists of 17 residues. Germline CDR1 reads SEHNR; CDR2 reads FQNEAQ (reference sequence). For the CDR3, the DNA is TGTGCCAGCAGCCTACCCATAGCGGGAGGGTCTCTAGACGAGCAGTACTTC. It yields the protein CASSLPIAGGSLDEQYF.

In its sample, this clonotype was seen many times. The chain employs TRBV11-2 and TRBJ2-2; 7 bases match TRBD1. The CDR3 is 16 amino acids. Trimming took 5 bases from V and 4 from J; bases not matched to a gene: 10. Germline V CDR1 and CDR2: SGHAT, FQNNGV. The CDR3 protein is CASSPRQGLATGELFF. The CDR3, as DNA: TGTGCCAGCAGCCCAAGACAGGGCTTGGCCACCGGGGAGCTGTTTTTT.

V is TRBV28 and J is TRBJ2-7, with D unclear. Germline V gene sequence: CDR1 MDHEN, CDR2 SYDVKM. The CDR3 contains 14 residues. The germline V and J ends were trimmed by 4 bases and 2 bases, with 12 bases remaining between them. CDR3 sequence reads: CASSYLGRAYEQYF. CDR3 coding DNA: TGTGCCAGCAGTTACTTAGGACGGGCCTACGAGCAGTACTTC.

In the case of this clonotype: This could be a read error, since a much larger clone is one nucleotide away. The CDR3: CASGASPGANVLTF. The CDR3 coding sequence is TGTGCCAGCGGAGCAAGCCCTGGGGCCAACGTCCTGACTTTC. V usage is TRBV12-3 or TRBV12-4 and J usage is TRBJ2-6; D uncertain. Deletions cut 8 bases from V and 2 bases from J, with 10 bases between. The CDR3 has 14 amino acids.

In regard to this clonotype: A much bigger clone sits one base away, suggesting this may be a read error. Since no conserved phenylalanine or tryptophan closes the CDR3, a read error is the likely cause. The V call is TRBV29-1, the J call TRBJ2-1, with D unclear. The CDR3 is 11 amino acids. The germline V gene encodes CDR1 SQVTM and CDR2 ANQGSEA. The V and J ends lost 5 bases and 7 bases respectively, with 9 bases between them. CDR3 protein: CSVNEGNEQFS. DNA for the CDR3: TGCAGCGTTAATGAAGGAAATGAGCAGTTCTCC.

Note on this clonotype: At one end the junction does not follow the germline gene, possibly because of a read error. V usage is TRBV11-2 and J usage is TRBJ2-1, with 10 positions matching TRBD2. The CDR3 has 17 residues. CDR1 and CDR2 from the germline V gene are SGHAT and FQNNGV. This CDR3 reads CASSLDGLASGSYKQFF. Written as DNA, the CDR3 is TGTGCTAGCAGCTTAGATGGTTTGGCTAGCGGGAGTTATAAGCAGTTCTTC.

Worth noting for this clonotype: No conserved phenylalanine or tryptophan is present at the end of the CDR3, so a read error is the likely explanation. The rearrangement links TRBV11-2 to TRBJ2-3; TRBD1 matches at 11 bases. CDR1 SGHAT and CDR2 FQNNGV come from the germline V gene. This CDR3 is 17 amino acids long. CDR3 bases: TGTGCCGGCAGCTTAGGGACAGGGGGGTTTCGGACAGATACGCAGTATCTT. Translation gives CAGSLGTGGFRTDTQYL.

On this clonotype itself: At one of its ends the junction is not consistent with the germline gene, which may arise from a read error. The genes are TRBV6-6 and TRBJ1-1; tentative D call: TRBD1 (5 bases). The CDR3 spans 13 residues. Germline V gene lookup returns CDR1 MNHNY and CDR2 SVGAGI (reference sequence). Here the CDR3 DNA reads TGTGCCAGCAGTTACGCAGGGATCCCTGAAACTTTCTTT. Encoded protein: CASSYAGIPETFF.

This clonotype turned up a few times. The chain carries TRBV4-1 and TRBJ1-4, with D possibly TRBD1 on 5 matching bases. This CDR3 has 19 amino acids. Germline-derived CDR1 and CDR2 are MGHRA and YSYEKL. V lost 2 bases to trimming and J lost 8 bases, with 27 bases between them. CDR3 in amino acids: CASSQLEVKGLILSEKLFF. Written as DNA, the CDR3 is TGCGCCAGCAGCCAATTGGAGGTCAAGGGGCTCATACTCTCCGAAAAACTGTTTTTT.

J is TRBJ2-2 and V is TRBV12-3 or TRBV12-4, with 9 nucleotides matching TRBD1. The V and J ends lost 10 bases and 7 bases, in that order; junction bases with no gene match: 7. The CDR3 is made up of 13 amino acids. CDR3 sequence (DNA): TGTGCCACTTCGGACAGGGGAATCGGGGAGCTGTTTTTT. Protein: CATSDRGIGELFF.

Written as DNA, the CDR3 is TGTGCCAGCAGTTACTCCGATTTGCTTGAGACCCAGTACTTC. This gives the protein CASSYSDLLETQYF. The chain couples TRBV6-6 to TRBJ2-5; D unclear. The CDR3 consists of 14 residues. Looked up from germline, CDR1 is MNHNY and CDR2 is SVGAGI (reference sequence). V dropped 0 bases and J dropped 5 bases, with 10 bases sitting between them.

The chain uses TRBV4-2 and TRBJ1-2; D is undetermined. Per germline, CDR1 LGHNA and CDR2 YNFKEQ. The CDR3 runs to 15 residues. V shed 0 bases and J shed 6 bases, with 14 bases lying between them. The CDR3 reads CASSQEVRPADGYTF. The CDR3 nucleotides read TGTGCCAGCAGCCAAGAAGTCCGCCCGGCGGATGGCTACACCTTC.

About this clonotype itself: Given a much more abundant clone one base away, this may be a read error. The CDR3 protein is CVSSLGQFDNEQFF. Written as DNA, the CDR3 is TGTGTCAGCAGTTTAGGGCAGTTCGACAATGAGCAGTTCTTC. The rearrangement links TRBV12-3 or TRBV12-4 to TRBJ2-1; D is unclear. This CDR3 has 14 residues.

For this clonotype: A read error is possible here, since a much larger clone lies one base away. CDR3 residues: CASSLAGMNTEALF. Here the CDR3 DNA reads TGTGCCAGCAGTCTCGCTGGGATGAACACTGAAGCTCTCTTT. V gene TRBV14 combines with J gene TRBJ1-1; D unclear. CDR3 length equals 14 residues. CDR1 is SGHDN and CDR2 is FVKESK in the germline V gene.

Remarks on this clonotype: A junction end diverges from the germline sequence, so it may reflect a read error. The chain recombines TRBV10-3 with TRBJ2-5; TRBD1 matches 7 bases. The germline gives CDR1 ENHRY, CDR2 SYGVKD. The CDR3 loop spans 13 amino acids. The CDR3 loop is CAISADRMEIQYF. CDR3 nucleotide sequence: TGTGCCATCAGTGCGGACAGGATGGAGATCCAGTACTTC.

Note on this clonotype: This sequence may be a read error, since a much larger clone differs from it by one base. The chain uses TRBV7-8 and TRBJ2-7; D is unclear. The CDR3 runs to 12 residues. The germline V gene encodes CDR1 SGHVS and CDR2 FQNEAQ. CDR3 DNA: TGTGCCAGCATCTTAAACCCCTACGAGCAGTACTTC. Translation: CASILNPYEQYF.

There are many counts of this clonotype. The rearrangement joins TRBV11-3 to TRBJ2-2; 7 nucleotides agree with TRBD2. CDR3 length: 15 residues. The V gene end was trimmed by 4 bases and the J gene end by 2 bases; junction bases not matched to a gene: 4. The V gene's germline CDR1 is SGHNT and CDR2 YENEEA. The CDR3 region has the DNA TGTGCCAGCAGCTCCCGACTAGCTAACACCGGGGAGCTGTTTTTT. Residues: CASSSRLANTGELFF.

About this clonotype itself: Germline and junction disagree at one end, which may indicate a read error. The chain is built from TRBV4-2 and TRBJ2-4; D is undetermined. Germline CDR1 LGHNA, CDR2 YNFKEQ. This CDR3 spans 18 amino acids. The CDR3: CASSQDTDLVLGKNIEYF. CDR3 nucleotides: TGTGCCAGCAGCCAAGATACGGACCTTGTCCTTGGCAAAAACATTGAGTACTTC.

The V gene is TRBV6-1, the J gene TRBJ2-4; D perhaps matches TRBD2 (5 bases). Trimming removed 5 bases from V and 0 bases from J, with 11 bases in between. Looked up from germline, CDR1 is MNHNS and CDR2 is SASEGT. The CDR3 has 15 amino acids. CDR3: CASSSPGLAKNIQYF. The CDR3, as DNA: TGTGCCAGCAGTAGCCCGGGGTTAGCCAAAAACATTCAGTACTTC.

Regarding this clonotype: Relative to the germline gene, one junction end is altered; a read error may explain this. The chain employs TRBV6-1 and TRBJ2-1, with 7 bases identical to TRBD2. The CDR3 runs to 14 residues. Germline V CDR1 and CDR2: MNHNS, SASEGT. CDR3 loop: CASILGGSYNEQSF. CDR3 DNA: TGTGCCAGCATACTCGGGGGGTCCTACAATGAGCAGTCCTTC.

This clonotype was found many times. V usage is TRBV11-3 and J usage is TRBJ2-5; no clear D gene. CDR1 and CDR2 (germline): SGHNT, YENEEA. The CDR3 totals 13 residues. Trimming cost V 3 bases and J 2 bases, with 7 bases left between them. CDR3 amino acids: CASSLGSQETQYF. CDR3 in DNA: TGTGCCAGCAGCTTGGGGTCTCAAGAGACCCAGTACTTC.

The chain is built from TRBV6-2 or TRBV6-3 and TRBJ2-1, with D perhaps matching TRBD2 (7 bases). The V end lost 6 bases, the J end lost 8 bases, and 17 bases lay between the germline ends. The germline V gene has CDR1 MNHEY and CDR2 SVGEGT. This CDR3 is built from 14 residues. DNA for the CDR3: TGTGCCAGCAGCCCCTTGGGCGGGGGCCATGAGCAGTTCTTC. Protein: CASSPLGGGHEQFF.